A single sample is the source of the 9 T cell receptor beta chains below, sequenced in a study of OX40 agonist ivuxolimab in advanced cancers. The protocol was immunoSEQ multiplex PCR, while the TCRdb copy is restricted to in-frame clones and leaves out a portion. Here the sample spans under 85,000 clones, roughly nine tenths being singletons. The sample in question was CD4+ or CD8+ T cells sorted from blood, obtained in a trial of the OX40 agonist ivuxolimab. These receptors were obtained from an adult with an advanced solid tumor such as melanoma, head and neck, liver or kidney cancer.

V and J are TRBV14 and TRBJ1-6, with 7 bases identical to TRBD1. This CDR3 has 14 amino acids. V dropped 4 bases and J dropped 6; count of bases not matched to a gene: 3. Germline CDR1 SGHDN, CDR2 FVKESK. In DNA, the CDR3 is TGTGCCAGCAGCCGGGACAGCCTTAATTCACCCCTCCACTTT. Translated, it gives CASSRDSLNSPLHF.

V usage is TRBV11-2 and J usage is TRBJ1-3; TRBD1 might be the D (6 bases). CDR1 SGHAT and CDR2 FQNNGV come from the germline V gene. This CDR3 is 15 amino acids long. V shed 5 bases and J shed 0 bases, with 11 bases lying between them. Written as DNA, the CDR3 is TGTGCCAGCAGCCCACCGGGACACTCTGGAAACACCATATATTTT. Translated: CASSPPGHSGNTIYF.

This chain connects TRBV5-1 to TRBJ2-3, with TRBD2 matching over 12 bases. Germline lookup yields CDR1 SGHRS and CDR2 YFSETQ. The ends lost 3 bases at V and 2 bases at J; junction bases unmatched: 7. The CDR3 is 17 amino acids. The CDR3: CASSYSTSGSSTDTQYF. CDR3 in DNA: TGCGCCAGCAGCTACTCGACTAGCGGGAGCTCCACAGATACGCAGTATTTT. The whole variable domain, filled in from reference TRBV5-1 and TRBJ2-3, reads KAGVTQTPRYLIKTRGQQVTLSCSPISGHRSVSWYQQTPGQGLQFLFEYFSETQRNKGNFPGRFSGRQFSNSRSEMNVSTLELGDSALYLCASSYSTSGSSTDTQYFGPGTRLTVL.

The gene calls are TRBV28 and TRBJ2-1; possible D gene TRBD1, 5 bases. The CDR3 is made up of 15 amino acids. Germline assignment: CDR1 MDHEN and CDR2 SYDVKM. Trimming stripped 1 base from V and 2 bases from J, with 9 bases between. CDR3 residues: CASSLLAGTYNEQFF. The CDR3, as DNA: TGTGCCAGCAGTTTATTGGCAGGGACCTACAATGAGCAGTTCTTC.

The V call is TRBV15, the J call TRBJ2-2; D may be TRBD2 (6 bases). This CDR3 has 18 amino acids. Between the trimmed V and J ends, which lost 3 bases and 1 base, there was a span of 18 bases. CDR1 and CDR2 (germline): LNHNV, YYDKDF (reference sequence). The CDR3 reads CATSRPWGGALNTGELFF. Written as DNA, the CDR3 is TGTGCCACCAGCAGGCCTTGGGGCGGGGCCCTGAACACCGGGGAGCTGTTTTTT.

This sequence joins TRBV2 and TRBJ2-2; D remains unclear. Trimming pared 8 bases from V and 6 bases from J, leaving 10 bases between. The CDR3 runs to 12 residues. Germline loops: CDR1 SNHLY, CDR2 FYNNEI. This CDR3 reads CASGADPGELFF. For the CDR3, the DNA is TGTGCCAGCGGCGCAGATCCCGGGGAGCTGTTTTTT.

The chain joins TRBV28 to TRBJ1-5; 8 bases are a match to TRBD1. Germline V gene data show CDR1 as MDHEN and CDR2 as SYDVKM. Unmatched junction bases numbered 9, after V lost 2 bases and J lost 6 bases. The CDR3 is made up of 16 amino acids. The CDR3 protein is CASSLLIGQGGQPQHF. In nucleotides, the CDR3 is TGTGCCAGCAGTTTACTTATCGGACAGGGCGGTCAGCCCCAGCATTTT.

The V call is TRBV5-4, the J call TRBJ1-1; the D is unclear. This CDR3 comprises 13 residues. Trimming removed 3 bases at V and 8 bases at J, with 14 bases between. Germline CDR1 is SGHNT and CDR2 is YYREEE (reference sequence). In DNA, the CDR3 is TGTGCCAGCAGCTACGTTGGTCAGGCAGAAGCTTTCTTT. This gives the protein CASSYVGQAEAFF.

The CDR3 spells CASSPDRANEKLFF. For the CDR3, the DNA is TGTGCCAGCTCACCGGACAGGGCTAATGAAAAACTGTTTTTT. This sequence joins TRBV5-8 and TRBJ1-4; the match to TRBD1 covers 8 bases. This CDR3 has 14 residues. The V gene end was trimmed by 7 bases and the J gene end by 3 bases; junction bases not matched to a gene: 5. CDR1 SGHTS and CDR2 YDEGEE come from the germline V gene.